This TCR beta chain came from a study of T cell repertoires in cytomegalovirus infection. This clonotype was seen repeatedly, ten times or more. What it recognizes is unknown. TCRdb reprocessed the reads via MiXCR and lists one record per CDR3 protein. The sample has hundreds of thousands of distinct CDR3 sequences; around 32% are singletons. CDR1 MGHRA and CDR2 YSYEKL come from the germline V gene. Trimming cost V 4 bases and J 8 bases, with 23 bases left between them. The CDR3 length is 16 residues. The receptor was isolated from a human donor in good health (CMV status not recorded). Some clones in this sample may be carry-over from other donors' samples. This sequence joins TRBV4-1 and TRBJ1-2, with a possible D match to TRBD1 (6 bases). Source: cultured CD8+ T cells from PBMCs, taken from culture after CMV antigen stimulation. This CDR3 reads CASSPKGAGAKGGYTF. CDR3 nucleotide sequence: TGCGCCAGCAGCCCGAAGGGCGCGGGGGCGAAAGGGGGCTACACCTTC.